This T cell receptor (beta chain) was sequenced in a study of cytomegalovirus exposure and HLA in healthy donors. At the level of the study: Among the roughly 370 genotyped donors, over 70% were placed in the Caucasian-associated ancestry cluster.

General observations from the study: Generally TCR sequences proved uncommon, though certain public TCRs appeared in numerous donors. Another analysis was done later, and it associated around 17,000 TCR beta sequences with HLA alleles at 0.05 false discovery rate. Analyzed later, most CMV-associated TCR beta chains appeared HLA-restricted.

Concerning this clone itself: What it binds is not known.

The primer mix had 60 Vbeta and 13 Jbeta primers. This table comes from immunoSEQ multiplex PCR, and its TCRdb copy is limited to in-frame clones, with some not included. Of 170,000 or so clones in the sample, 80% were seen once. This CDR3 contains 14 residues. The germline V gene has CDR1 SQVTM and CDR2 ANQGSEA. Trimming removed 4 bases from V and 10 bases from J, with 21 bases in between. The chain is built from TRBV29-1 and TRBJ2-3, with D perhaps matching TRBD1 (5 bases). This clonotype originated in a man aged 30 to 45 in good health and CMV-seropositive. The sequenced material came from PBMCs. The CDR3 nucleotides are TGCAGCGTTGCAGGACCTCAAGGGGCAGGCCCGCAGTATTTT. Amino acids: CSVAGPQGAGPQYF.